This entry lists 21 T cell receptor beta chains sequenced from one sample in a study of vaccination and CD4 T cells after COVID-19 (dated by TCRdb to between 2021 and 2023). What this sample's treatment or condition label stands for: approximately 9-day PBMC culture with coronavirus spike peptide pools or control peptides (ViraFEST assay). The library was made by PCR. Sequencer: Illumina iSeq 100. DNA from cultured CD4+ T cells was subjected to TCR sequencing with the Oncomine TCR Beta short-read assay at the Johns Hopkins FTIC core. The public reads were reanalyzed by TCRdb: fastp trimming at Q25, MiXCR alignment, in-frame beta chains only. Here each entry gathers all rows of one CDR3 protein and keeps the most common genes and DNA. The sample contains about 14,000 distinct CDR3 sequences, under 60% of them found a single time. The top ten hold 8% to 13% of the sample. Their target antigens are unknown.

Sequencing was performed on CD4+ T cells from blood, cultured in vitro, taken before SARS-CoV-2 vaccination. The receptor source for this set is a human donor who had recovered from COVID-19.

This clonotype was counted a few times. CDR3 in amino acids: CASSPRTGSTGELFF. The DNA of the CDR3 is TGTGCCAGCAGCCCGCGGACAGGGAGCACCGGGGAGCTGTTTTTT. The gene calls are TRBV7-2 and TRBJ2-2; TRBD1 matches 8 bases. The germline CDR1 and CDR2 sequences are SGHTA and FQGNSA. The CDR3 totals 15 residues. Losses at the gene ends were 5 bases for V and 4 bases for J; bases not matched to a gene: 6.

The chain joins TRBV10-3 to TRBJ2-5, with 10 bases that match TRBD2. With V trimmed by 2 bases and J by 1 base, 7 bases remained unmatched. The germline V gene has CDR1 ENHRY and CDR2 SYGVKD. The CDR3 is 17 residues long. The CDR3 region has the DNA TGTGCCATCAGTGAGATAGCGGGAGGTGTGGTCCAAGAGACCCAGTACTTC. It codes for CAISEIAGGVVQETQYF.

This clonotype was observed a handful of times. The gene calls are TRBV27 and TRBJ2-7, with 9 nucleotides matching TRBD1. The V and J ends lost 6 bases and 0 bases, in that order; junction bases with no gene match: 3. CDR1 and CDR2 (germline): MNHEY, SMNVEV (reference sequence). The CDR3 is 14 residues long. The CDR3 region is CASSMTGGSYEQYF. The CDR3 nucleotides read TGTGCCAGCAGCATGACAGGGGGCTCCTACGAGCAGTACTTC.

The V gene is TRBV27, the J gene TRBJ2-2, with D hard to call. Germline values: CDR1 MNHEY, CDR2 SMNVEV (reference sequence). The germline V and J ends were trimmed by 6 bases and 1 base, with 9 bases remaining between them. The CDR3 runs to 14 residues. The CDR3 is CASRTTWNTGELFF. CDR3 in DNA: TGTGCCAGCAGGACCACTTGGAACACCGGGGAGCTGTTTTTT.

CDR3 coding DNA: TGTGCCAGCAGCTCCTCTGCCCTAGCGGGGGGCAATGTGGATACGCAGTATTTT. Translated: CASSSSALAGGNVDTQYF. The genes are TRBV11-3 and TRBJ2-3, with 11 nucleotides matching TRBD2. The CDR3 has 18 amino acids. The germline V gene encodes CDR1 SGHNT and CDR2 YENEEA. The junction had 15 bases not matched to a gene; V was cut back by 4 bases and J by 6 bases.

In DNA, the CDR3 is TGTGCCACCAGCAGAGAAGTCGACAGGGGAGGAGGCTACACCTTC. As protein: CATSREVDRGGGYTF. The chain joins TRBV15 to TRBJ1-2; 8 bases line up with TRBD1. J lost 8 bases, V lost 0 bases, and 8 bases had no gene match. Per germline, CDR1 LNHNV and CDR2 YYDKDF (reference sequence). This CDR3 is 15 amino acids long.

The gene calls are TRBV28 and TRBJ1-1, with D perhaps matching TRBD1 (5 bases). CDR3 size: 14 residues. The germline CDR1 and CDR2 sequences are MDHEN and SYDVKM. With 3 bases removed from V and 0 bases from J, the gap between germline ends came to 8 bases. The CDR3 region is CASSLLGVNTEAFF. CDR3 coding DNA: TGTGCCAGCAGTTTGTTGGGGGTGAACACTGAAGCTTTCTTT.

The rearrangement uses TRBV7-9 and TRBJ2-2, with D perhaps TRBD1 (5 bases). The ends were cut back, 5 bases at V and 0 bases at J, with 7 bases in the middle. CDR1 is SEHNR and CDR2 is FQNEAQ in the germline V gene (reference sequence). CDR3 length equals 14 residues. This chain's CDR3 is CASSLGANTGELFF. The CDR3, as DNA: TGTGCCAGCAGCCTAGGGGCGAACACCGGGGAGCTGTTTTTT.

This chain uses TRBV7-2 with TRBJ2-3, with D unresolved. Per the germline V gene, CDR1 is SGHTA and CDR2 is FQGNSA. The CDR3 is made up of 15 amino acids. Trimming took 0 bases from V and 0 from J, leaving 7 bases between them. The CDR3 DNA sequence: TGTGCCAGCAGCTTAGCACTTGGGAGCACAGATACGCAGTATTTT. The encoded protein is CASSLALGSTDTQYF.

The V gene is TRBV19, the J gene TRBJ1-6, with a tentative D call TRBD1 (6 bases). Germline loops: CDR1 LNHDA, CDR2 SQIVND (reference sequence). V lost 4 bases to trimming and J lost 15 bases, with 16 bases between them. The CDR3 is made up of 13 amino acids. CDR3 bases: TGTGCCAGTAGTAGAAGACAGTCAGGGGTCCTCCACTTT. It codes for CASSRRQSGVLHF.

The chain has TRBV28 and TRBJ1-1; D perhaps matches TRBD1 (6 bases). Trimming pared 7 bases from V and 1 base from J, leaving 16 bases between. The CDR3 totals 15 residues. The germline CDR1 and CDR2 sequences are MDHEN and SYDVKM. The CDR3 sequence is CASIGGGLGNTEAFF. CDR3 coding DNA: TGTGCCAGCATTGGGGGGGGCCTCGGGAACACTGAAGCTTTCTTT.

In its sample, this clonotype ranks as medium-sized. This chain uses TRBV20-1 with TRBJ2-7; TRBD1 agrees at 7 bases. The germline gives CDR1 DFQATT, CDR2 SNEGSKA (reference sequence). There are 16 residues in the CDR3. V was clipped by 5 bases and J by 0 bases; unmatched bases: 13. Written as DNA, the CDR3 is TGCAGTGCTCCGCCCGGGACAGACCAGAGCTCCTACGAGCAGTACTTC. Amino acid sequence: CSAPPGTDQSSYEQYF.

This clonotype has a handful of counts. The rearrangement joins TRBV20-1 to TRBJ2-3; 12 nucleotides match TRBD2. Germline V gene sequence: CDR1 DFQATT, CDR2 SNEGSKA (reference sequence). V lost 6 bases and J lost 3; bases outside the gene matches: 13. This CDR3 is built from 17 residues. DNA for the CDR3: TGCAGTGCCGCTCCTAGCGGGGGGGCTTATACTACAGATACGCAGTATTTT. Encoded protein: CSAAPSGGAYTTDTQYF.

This chain joins TRBV6-1 and TRBJ1-2; tentative D call: TRBD1 (5 bases). Germline V CDR1 and CDR2: MNHNS, SASEGT. The CDR3 spans 15 residues. The ends were cut back, 6 bases at V and 5 bases at J, with 19 bases in the middle. The CDR3 is CASSPGDQTSYGYTF. The CDR3, as DNA: TGTGCCAGCAGCCCGGGGGACCAAACCTCTTATGGCTACACCTTC.

V usage is TRBV14 and J usage is TRBJ1-1; D unresolved. Trimming left V 6 bases short and J 5 bases short, with 13 bases between. Germline CDR1 SGHDN, CDR2 FVKESK. This CDR3 region has 13 residues. CDR3: CASSPLGWTEAFF. The CDR3 coding sequence is TGTGCCAGCAGTCCGTTAGGGTGGACTGAAGCTTTCTTT. Based on the CDR3 plus reference TRBV14 and TRBJ1-1, the full variable domain is EAGVTQFPSHSVIEKGQTVTLRCDPISGHDNLYWYRRVMGKEIKFLLHFVKESKQDESGMPNNRFLAERTGGTYSTLKVQPAELEDSGVYFCASSPLGWTEAFFGQGTRLTVV.

This clonotype occurred a few times. The V gene is TRBV6-1, the J gene TRBJ2-7; D uncertain. The germline CDR1 and CDR2 sequences are MNHNS and SASEGT. The CDR3 has 15 residues. V was clipped by 5 bases and J by 11 bases, with 25 bases between them. CDR3 sequence: CASSLQDNQSPRKYF. The CDR3 DNA is TGTGCCAGCAGTCTACAAGACAACCAAAGCCCCAGGAAGTACTTC.

This clonotype was seen once. The V gene is TRBV10-1, the J gene TRBJ2-2; no reliable D call. The CDR3 runs 12 residues. The V gene lost 4 bases and the J gene lost 1 base, with 1 base spanning the gap. The germline V gene has CDR1 WNHNN and CDR2 SYGVQD (reference sequence). The CDR3 loop is CASSGNTGELFF. In nucleotides, the CDR3 is TGCGCCAGCAGTGGGAACACCGGGGAGCTGTTTTTT.

This rearrangement joins TRBV7-2 to TRBJ1-6, with D possibly matching TRBD1 (6 bases). This CDR3 spans 17 amino acids. V lost 3 bases and J lost 0, with 12 bases in between. CDR1 and CDR2 from the germline V gene are SGHTA and FQGNSA. CDR3 amino acids: CASSFFRGSSYNSPLHF. The CDR3 bases are TGTGCCAGCAGCTTCTTCAGGGGTAGCTCCTATAATTCACCCCTCCACTTT.

This clonotype counts as medium-sized. The rearrangement uses TRBV6-1 and TRBJ1-2, with a possible D match to TRBD1 (6 bases). CDR3 length equals 12 residues. Germline V lookup: CDR1 MNHNS, CDR2 SASEGT. Trimming left V 6 bases short and J 7 bases short, with 12 bases between. This CDR3 reads CASRAGTFGYTF. For the CDR3, the DNA is TGTGCCAGCAGAGCAGGGACATTTGGCTACACCTTC.

This clonotype came up a few times. The chain has TRBV4-1 and TRBJ1-2, with no clear D. Germline V gene lookup returns CDR1 MGHRA and CDR2 YSYEKL. The CDR3 has 15 amino acids. Deletions cut 0 bases from V and 2 bases from J, with 10 bases between. CDR3 DNA: TGCGCCAGCAGCCAAGAATGGTCCCAGAACTATGGCTACACCTTC. Amino acid sequence: CASSQEWSQNYGYTF.

The chain carries TRBV6-2 or TRBV6-3 and TRBJ2-1, with D perhaps given as TRBD1 or TRBD2 (5 bases each). The CDR3 extends over 13 amino acids. The V end lost 6 bases, the J end lost 10 bases, and 16 bases lay between the germline ends. Germline V lookup: CDR1 MNHEY, CDR2 SVGEGT. The CDR3 DNA reads as TGTGCCAGCAGGTGGGACCCTCTAAGCGAGCAGTTCTTC. It encodes CASRWDPLSEQFF.